Listed below are T cell receptor beta chains from one sample, sequenced in a study of CD8+ T cells in alopecia areata. Sequencing was performed with immunoSEQ multiplex PCR; in TCRdb, only in-frame clones are kept and a portion is missing. In the table there are under 200,000 clones, 55% to 75% of which are singletons. Material: CD4+ T cells sorted from blood, obtained at week 24, from a patient treated with tofacitinib. All receptors come from a human donor with alopecia areata. CDR3s include the opening cysteine and the closing phenylalanine or tryptophan. D genes are given only for firm matches. Clone size is given for some rows only: seen once, a few or many times, or a class if the clone is expanded.

d_call	cdr3_length	clone_size	v_call	j_call	cdr3_nt	cdr3_aa
NA	12	NA	TRBV29-1	TRBJ1-2	TGCAGCGTTGAGGGCGGACAAACTGGCTACACCTTC	CSVEGGQTGYTF
NA	12	NA	TRBV6-1	TRBJ2-7	TGTGCCAGCCGGGACCCCTCCTACGAGCAGTACTTC	CASRDPSYEQYF
NA	14	NA	TRBV30	TRBJ2-4	TGTGCCTGGGGCGGGGTACTAGCCAAAAACATTCAGTACTTC	CAWGGVLAKNIQYF
NA	15	NA	TRBV15	TRBJ2-5	TGTGCCACCAGCAGAGATCCCGGGAGCCAAGAGACCCAGTACTTC	CATSRDPGSQETQYF
NA	13	NA	TRBV15	TRBJ2-3	TGTGCCACCAGCAGGTCACCGAGTGATACGCAGTATTTT	CATSRSPSDTQYF
NA	12	NA	TRBV9	TRBJ1-2	TGTGCCAGCAGCCCCAGTGGGGGTGGCTACACCTTC	CASSPSGGGYTF
NA	13	NA	TRBV5-1	TRBJ1-1	TGCGCCAGCAGCTTGGTTCCGAGGACTGAAGCTTTCTTT	CASSLVPRTEAFF
TRBD1	14	NA	TRBV5-1	TRBJ2-2	TGCGCCAGCAGCATCAGGGGGTACACCGGGGAGCTGTTTTTT	CASSIRGYTGELFF
TRBD1	14	few	TRBV6-5	TRBJ1-2	TGTGCCAGCAGTTCGCATGACAGGGCTGGTGGCTACACCTTC	CASSSHDRAGGYTF
TRBD2	15	NA	TRBV10-3	TRBJ2-3	TGTGCCATCAGAACTAGCGGGGCGAGCACAGATACGCAGTATTTT	CAIRTSGASTDTQYF
TRBD1	15	NA	TRBV4-2	TRBJ2-2	TGTGCCAGCAGCAGGGACAGATATACGACCGGGGAGCTGTTTTTT	CASSRDRYTTGELFF
NA	13	NA	TRBV6-6	TRBJ2-5	TGTGCGGCGAAGGAGGGGGTTAGGGAGACCCAGTACTTC	CAAKEGVRETQYF
NA	13	few	TRBV13	TRBJ1-1	TGTGCCAGCAGCTACCGACAGAACACTGAAGCTTTCTTT	CASSYRQNTEAFF
TRBD1	16	NA	TRBV30	TRBJ2-4	TGTGCCTGGGGGGACAGGGGGCTCCCTCGGGGAAACATTCAGTACTTC	CAWGDRGLPRGNIQYF
TRBD2	13	NA	TRBV7-9	TRBJ2-1	TGTGCCAGCCATCTAGCGGGGGACAATGAGCAGTTCTTC	CASHLAGDNEQFF
NA	14	NA	TRBV5-6	TRBJ2-7	TGTGCCAGCAGCCCCACAGGGAGGTTGGGCGAGCAGTACTTC	CASSPTGRLGEQYF
NA	14	NA	TRBV4-1	TRBJ2-7	TGCGCCAGCAGCCCTCGACCAGGGGTAGAGGAGCAGTACTTC	CASSPRPGVEEQYF
TRBD1	15	NA	TRBV2	TRBJ2-5	TGTGCCAGCAGTCCGACGACAGGGCGCCAAGAGACCCAGTACTTC	CASSPTTGRQETQYF
NA	12	NA	TRBV29-1	TRBJ2-3	TGCAGCGTTGAGCAGGGGCGAAATACGCAGTATTTT	CSVEQGRNTQYF
TRBD1	13	few	TRBV29-1	TRBJ2-2	TGCAGCGTTACAGGGGCGCACACCGGGGAGCTGTTTTTT	CSVTGAHTGELFF
NA	16	NA	TRBV6-5	TRBJ1-1	TGTGCCAGCAGTTACTCGGGGGGCGCTATGAACACTGAAGCTTTCTTT	CASSYSGGAMNTEAFF
NA	13	NA	TRBV19	TRBJ1-1	TGTGCCAGTAGTGTAAGGTTGAACACTGAAGCTTTCTTT	CASSVRLNTEAFF
NA	14	NA	TRBV7-2	TRBJ2-3	TGTGCCAGCAGCTTGGAGCGTAGCACAGATACGCAGTATTTT	CASSLERSTDTQYF
NA	16	NA	TRBV30	TRBJ2-1	TGTGCCTGGAGCGGGAAGGGGCAGGGAGTTTGGGATGAGCAGTTCTTC	CAWSGKGQGVWDEQFF
TRBD2	15	NA	TRBV11-2	TRBJ2-5	TGTGCCAGCAGCTTAGATCGGGGGGATGTGGAGACCCAGTACTTC	CASSLDRGDVETQYF
TRBD1	14	few	TRBV6-1	TRBJ1-5	TGTGCCAGCAGTGGGACAGGACTTTATCAGCCCCAGCATTTT	CASSGTGLYQPQHF
NA	13	NA	TRBV29-1	TRBJ1-1	TGCAGCGTACAGGGCCGTTTTAGCACTGAAGCTTTCTTT	CSVQGRFSTEAFF
TRBD1	13	NA	TRBV27	TRBJ1-1	TGTGCCAGCAGCCCCACGTTCAGACAGGGAGCTTTCTTT	CASSPTFRQGAFF
NA	15	NA	TRBV30	TRBJ2-3	TGTGCCTGGAGCCCGGGGCTAGGGGGCACAGATACGCAGTATTTT	CAWSPGLGGTDTQYF
NA	12	few	TRBV11-1	TRBJ2-3	TGTGCCAGCGGACGAGGCGGTGGTACGCAGTATTTT	CASGRGGGTQYF
TRBD2	12	NA	TRBV7-2	TRBJ2-1	TGTGCCAGCACCCTCGGGGGGTATGAGCAGTTCTTC	CASTLGGYEQFF
NA	17	NA	TRBV7-9	TRBJ2-1	TGTGCCAGCAGGGAGGGGGTCGAGCGGACTTCCTACAATGAGCAGTTCTTC	CASREGVERTSYNEQFF
NA	15	NA	TRBV7-9	TRBJ2-5	TGTGCCAGCAGCTACACAGGACAGTCCCAACAGACCCAGTACTTC	CASSYTGQSQQTQYF
NA	12	NA	TRBV30	TRBJ2-7	TGTGCCTGGAACCGAGGGTTGTACGAGCAGTACTTC	CAWNRGLYEQYF
TRBD2	18	NA	TRBV5-1	TRBJ2-5	TGCGCCAGCAGCTCCCCCCTGGGCGGGGGGGAATCACAAGAGACCCAGTACTTC	CASSSPLGGGESQETQYF
NA	13	few	TRBV5-1	TRBJ1-6	TGCGCCAGCAGCTTGGAGGCAGTCGCACCCCTCCACTTT	CASSLEAVAPLHF
TRBD1	13	NA	TRBV30	TRBJ1-2	TGTGCCTGGAGGAGACGACAGGGAGGTGGCTACACCTTC	CAWRRRQGGGYTF
TRBD2	15	NA	TRBV29-1	TRBJ2-5	TGCAGCGTTGTTGGACTAGCGGGGGCCATGGAGACCCAGTACTTC	CSVVGLAGAMETQYF
TRBD1	17	NA	TRBV7-9	TRBJ1-2	TGTGCCAGCAGTCCTATGACGGGACAGAGTAAGAACTATGGCTACACCTTC	CASSPMTGQSKNYGYTF
TRBD2	16	once	TRBV15	TRBJ2-3	TGTGCCACCAGCAGAGGAGGGACTAGATTCACAGATACGCAGTATTTT	CATSRGGTRFTDTQYF
NA	13	NA	TRBV5-1	TRBJ1-5	TGCGCCAGCACCGATGGACCTAATCAGCCCCAGCATTTT	CASTDGPNQPQHF
NA	15	NA	TRBV29-1	TRBJ2-3	TGCAGCGTTTCGACCTCGGGCCAACGCGGAGATACGCAGTATTTT	CSVSTSGQRGDTQYF
NA	14	NA	TRBV6-5	TRBJ2-4	TGTGCCAGCAACCCAGGTGGGCCGGGGGACATTCAGTACTTC	CASNPGGPGDIQYF